This entry features one T cell receptor (beta chain) sequence. TCRdb keeps only in-frame clones here, not all; method: immunoSEQ multiplex PCR. Counted here are 25,000 to 35,000 clones, approximately 83% occurring once; the ten biggest clones make up roughly a quarter. This entry comes from a study of blood T cell repertoires in COVID-19. CDR1 KGHSH and CDR2 LQKENI come from the germline V gene. The CDR3 length is 15 residues. Trimming at V came to 6 bases and at J to 0 bases, leaving 3 bases not matched to a gene. What was sequenced was peripheral blood. V and J are TRBV18 and TRBJ2-1, with 9 bases fitting TRBD2. This sequence was found in a human donor in a cohort sampled during active COVID-19. This CDR3 is CASSPAGGSYNEQFF. In nucleotides, the CDR3 is TGTGCCAGCTCGCCAGCGGGGGGCTCCTACAATGAGCAGTTCTTC.